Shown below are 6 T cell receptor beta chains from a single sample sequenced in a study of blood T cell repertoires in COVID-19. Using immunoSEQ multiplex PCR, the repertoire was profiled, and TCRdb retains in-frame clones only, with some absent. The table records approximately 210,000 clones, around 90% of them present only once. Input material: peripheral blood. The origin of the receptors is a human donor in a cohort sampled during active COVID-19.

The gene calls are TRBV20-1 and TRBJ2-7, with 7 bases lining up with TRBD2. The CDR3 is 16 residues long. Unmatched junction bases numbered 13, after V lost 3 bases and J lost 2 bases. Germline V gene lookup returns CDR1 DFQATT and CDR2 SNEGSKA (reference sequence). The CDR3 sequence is CSASPLPGTTAYEQYF. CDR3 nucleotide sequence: TGCAGTGCTAGTCCTCTCCCGGGGACTACCGCCTACGAGCAGTACTTC.

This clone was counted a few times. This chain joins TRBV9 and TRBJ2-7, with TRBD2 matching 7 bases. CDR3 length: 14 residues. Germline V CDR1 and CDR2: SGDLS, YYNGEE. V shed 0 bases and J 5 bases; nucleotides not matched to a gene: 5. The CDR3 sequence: CASSVDSGLNEQYF. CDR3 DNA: TGTGCCAGCAGCGTAGATAGCGGGTTAAACGAGCAGTACTTC.

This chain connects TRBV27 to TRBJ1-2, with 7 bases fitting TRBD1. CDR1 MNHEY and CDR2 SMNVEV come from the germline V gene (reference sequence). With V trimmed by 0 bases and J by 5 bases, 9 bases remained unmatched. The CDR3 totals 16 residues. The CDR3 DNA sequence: TGTGCCAGCAGTTTATCCACGGGACAGTCGAGTTATGGCTACACCTTC. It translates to CASSLSTGQSSYGYTF.

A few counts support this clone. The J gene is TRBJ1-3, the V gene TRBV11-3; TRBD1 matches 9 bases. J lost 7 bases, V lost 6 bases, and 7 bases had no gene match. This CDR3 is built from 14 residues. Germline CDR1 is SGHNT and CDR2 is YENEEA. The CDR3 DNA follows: TGTGCCAGCAGTACCGGGACAGGGTCCAACACCATATATTTT. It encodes CASSTGTGSNTIYF.

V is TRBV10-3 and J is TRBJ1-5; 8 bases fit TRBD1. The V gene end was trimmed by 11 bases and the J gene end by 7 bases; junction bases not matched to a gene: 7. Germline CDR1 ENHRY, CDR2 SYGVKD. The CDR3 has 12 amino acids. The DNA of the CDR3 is TGTGCCGCCAGGACAGGGCTACAGCCCCAGCATTTT. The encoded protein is CAARTGLQPQHF.

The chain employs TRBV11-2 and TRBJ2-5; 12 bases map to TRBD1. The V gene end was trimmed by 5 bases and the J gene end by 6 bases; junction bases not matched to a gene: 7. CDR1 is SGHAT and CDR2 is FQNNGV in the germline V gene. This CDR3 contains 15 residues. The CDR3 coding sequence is TGTGCCAGCAGCGGAGGGACAGGGGGCGTGAAGACCCAGTACTTC. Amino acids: CASSGGTGGVKTQYF.